Shown below are 22 T cell receptor beta chains from a single sample sequenced in a study of blood T cells in healthy people across ages. A second PCR of roughly 6 to 12 cycles used a sample-barcoded 5' primer and a J-beta primer mix. In TCRdb, the 5' RACE reads were re-called with MiXCR into one record per CDR3 protein. The repertoire holds fewer than 1,000,000 distinct CDR3 sequences, under 45% seen once, with 15% to 25% in the top ten. What was sequenced was blood. The receptors originated from a man aged 60 to 69 in good health.

In this sample, this clonotype turned up a few times. The chain couples TRBV7-2 to TRBJ1-1; 7 bases agree with TRBD1. The CDR3 is made up of 14 amino acids. Unmatched junction bases numbered 10, after V lost 1 base and J lost 11 bases. Germline V CDR1 and CDR2: SGHTA, FQGNSA. Here the CDR3 reads CASSLGGGTDAAFF. In DNA, the CDR3 is TGTGCCAGCAGCTTAGGGGGGGGGACAGATGCGGCTTTCTTT.

The chain carries TRBV6-2 or TRBV6-3 and TRBJ1-2, with D uncertain. The germline gives CDR1 MNHEY, CDR2 SVGEGT. The CDR3 consists of 12 residues. Trimming took off 5 bases at V and 5 bases at J, with 9 bases between the two ends. The CDR3 protein is CASSPLRYGYTF. The CDR3 DNA follows: TGTGCCAGCAGTCCTTTGAGATATGGCTACACCTTC.

This clonotype was seen a handful of times. The chain is built from TRBV20-1 and TRBJ2-5; TRBD2 matches at 8 bases. The CDR3 consists of 14 residues. Per the germline V gene, CDR1 is DFQATT and CDR2 is SNEGSKA (reference sequence). J was trimmed by 11 bases and V by 3 bases; bases with no gene match: 14. The CDR3 protein is CSASRGTRNNEQYF. The CDR3 DNA reads as TGCAGTGCTAGTCGCGGGACTAGAAACAATGAGCAGTACTTC.

The chain employs TRBV11-3 and TRBJ2-3; D is uncertain. The CDR3 is 13 amino acids. Germline V CDR1 and CDR2: SGHNT, YENEEA. V lost 0 bases and J 5 bases, leaving 6 bases between the germline ends. Here the CDR3 DNA reads TGTGCCAGCAGCTTAGATTACCGAGATACGCAGTATTTT. Translated: CASSLDYRDTQYF.

This chain connects TRBV25-1 to TRBJ2-7; no clear D. Germline CDR1 reads MGHDK; CDR2 reads SYGVNS. The CDR3 totals 11 residues. V lost 9 bases and J lost 10, with 16 bases in between. CDR3 residues: CASTPGEAQYF. In nucleotides, the CDR3 is TGTGCCAGTACCCCTGGAGAGGCCCAGTACTTC.

The genes are TRBV9 and TRBJ2-7; D is unresolved. Trimming stripped 2 bases from V and 1 base from J, with 13 bases between. The CDR3 extends over 15 amino acids. Germline-derived CDR1 and CDR2 are SGDLS and YYNGEE. The CDR3 here is CASSVNPGVSYEQYF. The CDR3 DNA is TGTGCCAGCAGCGTCAACCCGGGTGTGTCCTACGAGCAGTACTTC.

This rearrangement joins TRBV7-2 to TRBJ2-7; 8 nucleotides agree with TRBD2. J was trimmed by 3 bases and V by 2 bases; bases with no gene match: 9. This CDR3 spans 16 amino acids. Per germline, CDR1 SGHTA and CDR2 FQGNSA. CDR3: CASSLSGRANIYEQYF. CDR3 in DNA: TGTGCCAGCAGCTTATCCGGGAGGGCTAATATCTACGAGCAGTACTTC.

The table lists this clonotype with many counts. This chain uses TRBV7-2 with TRBJ2-4; D is perhaps TRBD1 (6 bases). The CDR3 spans 13 residues. Germline CDR1 and CDR2: SGHTA and FQGNSA. The V and J ends lost 5 bases and 6 bases respectively, with 11 bases between them. The CDR3 region is CASSPGVPNIQYF. Here the CDR3 DNA reads TGTGCCAGCAGCCCAGGGGTTCCAAACATTCAGTACTTC.

This clonotype was counted a single time. The chain carries TRBV20-1 and TRBJ2-5; 9 bases map to TRBD2. Germline V gene sequence: CDR1 DFQATT, CDR2 SNEGSKA (reference sequence). J gave up 5 bases and V 3 bases, and 10 bases lay outside the gene matches. The CDR3 is 15 residues long. The CDR3 reads CSASLVAGVGETQYF. The CDR3 DNA follows: TGCAGTGCTAGCCTAGTAGCGGGGGTAGGGGAGACCCAGTACTTC.

This clonotype was counted only a few times. This rearrangement joins TRBV4-2 to TRBJ2-1, with D tentatively TRBD2 (6 bases). Germline-derived CDR1 and CDR2 are LGHNA and YNFKEQ. Deletions cut 0 bases from V and 6 bases from J, with 15 bases between. The CDR3 is 16 amino acids. As DNA, the CDR3 is TGTGCCAGCAGCCAAGATCACGGGGGTAGCGGCAATGAGCAGTTCTTC. Translation: CASSQDHGGSGNEQFF.

V gene TRBV24-1 combines with J gene TRBJ2-1; 7 nucleotides align to TRBD2. CDR3 size: 16 residues. The ends lost 3 bases at V and 13 bases at J; junction bases unmatched: 17. Germline lookup yields CDR1 KGHDR and CDR2 SFDVKD. This CDR3 reads CATSDLKFGGYETQFF. CDR3 DNA sequence: TGTGCCACCAGTGATCTGAAGTTCGGGGGGTACGAGACCCAGTTCTTC.

This sequence joins TRBV12-3 or TRBV12-4 and TRBJ1-4; the D gene is possibly TRBD1 (6 bases). CDR3 size: 14 residues. Trimming removed 2 bases from V and 7 bases from J, with 11 bases in between. The CDR3 loop reads CASSLFRGGEKLFF. For the CDR3, the DNA is TGTGCCAGCAGTTTATTCAGGGGCGGTGAAAAACTGTTTTTT.

The chain links TRBV20-1 to TRBJ2-1, with TRBD2 matching over 7 bases. Germline V gene sequence: CDR1 DFQATT, CDR2 SNEGSKA (reference sequence). The CDR3 sequence is 14 residues long. Trimming cost V 2 bases and J 7 bases; bases outside gene matches: 8. The CDR3 protein is CSARSSGLGNEQFF. CDR3 nucleotides: TGCAGTGCTAGATCTTCCGGACTAGGGAATGAGCAGTTCTTC.

This chain uses TRBV7-2 with TRBJ2-1, with 8 bases matching TRBD2. The DNA end is a closer match to TRBJ2-7, so the J assignment may be wrong. CDR3 length: 16 residues. Per germline, CDR1 SGHTA and CDR2 FQGNSA. CDR3 sequence (DNA): TGTGCCAGCAGCTTTTGGCGGGGGGCCTCGTACAATGAGCAGTACTTC. Encoded protein: CASSFWRGASYNEQYF.

The V gene is TRBV5-1, the J gene TRBJ2-7; D remains unclear. CDR3 length: 14 amino acids. Germline V gives CDR1 SGHRS, CDR2 YFSETQ. V was pared by 0 bases and J by 2 bases, with 9 bases between. Here the CDR3 reads CASSLGTATYEQYF. CDR3 sequence (DNA): TGCGCCAGCAGCTTGGGGACGGCTACCTACGAGCAGTACTTC.

The chain employs TRBV12-3 or TRBV12-4 and TRBJ1-2; D is unclear. The CDR3 runs 14 residues. V was cut by 7 bases and J by 0 bases, with 12 bases left in between. The DNA of the CDR3 is TGTGCCAGCACCTCGAGCAATCCTAACTATGGCTACACCTTC. Translation gives CASTSSNPNYGYTF.

The J gene is TRBJ1-6, the V gene TRBV7-2; D gene uncertain. Trimming stripped 3 bases from V and 7 bases from J, with 7 bases between. The CDR3 loop spans 13 amino acids. Per the germline V gene, CDR1 is SGHTA and CDR2 is FQGNSA. The CDR3 is CASSLVLNSPLHF. As DNA, the CDR3 is TGTGCCAGCAGCTTGGTATTAAATTCACCCCTCCACTTT. The full variable domain, completed using reference TRBV7-2 and TRBJ1-6, is GAGVSQSPSNKVTEKGKDVELRCDPISGHTALYWYRQSLGQGLEFLIYFQGNSAPDKSGLPSDRFSAERTGGSVSTLTIQRTQQEDSAVYLCASSLVLNSPLHFGNGTRLTVT.

This clonotype was recorded a few times. The chain links TRBV29-1 to TRBJ2-3; the D is unclear. The CDR3 extends over 11 amino acids. Germline V gene sequence: CDR1 SQVTM, CDR2 ANQGSEA. The V gene lost 3 bases and the J gene lost 2 bases, with 3 bases spanning the gap. The CDR3 region is CSVESTDTQYF. The CDR3 DNA reads TGCAGCGTTGAGTCCACAGATACGCAGTATTTT.

Only a few counts were recorded for this clonotype. The chain links TRBV5-6 to TRBJ2-2, with 12 positions matching TRBD2. V lost 4 bases to trimming and J lost 7 bases; unmatched junction nucleotides: 8. Germline V gene sequence: CDR1 SGHDT, CDR2 YYEEEE. The CDR3 extends over 16 amino acids. DNA for the CDR3: TGTGCCAGCAGCCGCGGACTAGCGGGGAGTGGCGGGGAGCTGTTTTTT. This encodes CASSRGLAGSGGELFF.

V gene TRBV20-1 combines with J gene TRBJ1-2, with 7 bases fitting TRBD1. The CDR3 consists of 14 residues. Trimming took 3 bases from V and 5 from J; bases not matched to a gene: 9. CDR1 is DFQATT, CDR2 SNEGSKA, per germline (reference sequence). The CDR3 sequence: CSASQGQVVYGYTF. The DNA for the CDR3 is TGCAGTGCTAGTCAAGGACAGGTTGTTTATGGCTACACCTTC.

Comments on this clonotype: At one of its ends the junction is not consistent with the germline gene, which may arise from a read error. DNA of the CDR3: TGTGCCACCAGTGCGGGGGACACAAGCATAGATACGCAGTATTTT. It yields the protein CATSAGDTSIDTQYF. The genes are TRBV24-1 and TRBJ2-3; D is possibly TRBD1 or TRBD2 (6 bases each). The CDR3 spans 15 residues. Germline V gene lookup returns CDR1 KGHDR and CDR2 SFDVKD.

The CDR3 loop is CASSRGSGSNQPQHF. In DNA form, the CDR3 reads TGTGCCAGCAGTCGAGGGAGTGGGAGCAATCAGCCCCAGCATTTT. V is TRBV6-5 and J is TRBJ1-5; D call uncertain. V dropped 5 bases and J dropped 1 base, with 12 bases sitting between them. This CDR3 contains 15 residues. Germline V lookup: CDR1 MNHEY, CDR2 SVGAGI.